This T cell receptor (beta chain) appears in the sequencing data of a study of control samples from healthy donors and cancer patients. V gave up 0 bases and J gave up 5 bases, with 6 bases separating them. CDR3 size: 13 residues. Generated by immunoSEQ multiplex PCR, the TCRdb table keeps only in-frame clones and is missing some. This table holds 150,000 to 200,000 clones, roughly 90% found once. The V call is TRBV12-3 or TRBV12-4, the J call TRBJ2-3; D remains ambiguous. Sequencing was carried out using blood. The TCR sequence derives from a woman between 45 and 65 years old in good health. As DNA, the CDR3 is TGTGCCAGCAGTTTAGCACATGGAGATACGCAGTATTTT. Protein product: CASSLAHGDTQYF.